This note documents a single T cell receptor (beta chain) sequence. What it recognizes is unknown. CDR1 and CDR2 from the germline V gene are MNHEY and SMNVEV (reference sequence). The CDR3 totals 14 residues. These data are taken from a study of cytomegalovirus exposure and HLA in healthy donors. Study-wide points: High sensitivity and specificity were reportedly achieved when the classifier diagnosed cytomegalovirus status. In a later analysis, common viral pathogens appeared linked to several of the most significant clusters.

The PCR had 60 Vbeta and 13 Jbeta primers. The repertoire was sequenced with immunoSEQ multiplex PCR; TCRdb's copy has only in-frame clones and lacks some. Found here are 110,000 to 150,000 clones, about 85% of them singletons; the top ten hold 3% to 3.5%. Specimen: PBMCs. The chain couples TRBV27 to TRBJ2-5, with 8 bases that match TRBD1. Judging by the DNA end, TRBJ2-7 fits better; the J call may be wrong. This TCR came from a female donor in good health and CMV-seronegative. CDR3: CASSPRQGSYEQYF. The CDR3 DNA reads TGTGCCAGCAGTCCTAGACAGGGGTCCTACGAGCAGTACTTC.